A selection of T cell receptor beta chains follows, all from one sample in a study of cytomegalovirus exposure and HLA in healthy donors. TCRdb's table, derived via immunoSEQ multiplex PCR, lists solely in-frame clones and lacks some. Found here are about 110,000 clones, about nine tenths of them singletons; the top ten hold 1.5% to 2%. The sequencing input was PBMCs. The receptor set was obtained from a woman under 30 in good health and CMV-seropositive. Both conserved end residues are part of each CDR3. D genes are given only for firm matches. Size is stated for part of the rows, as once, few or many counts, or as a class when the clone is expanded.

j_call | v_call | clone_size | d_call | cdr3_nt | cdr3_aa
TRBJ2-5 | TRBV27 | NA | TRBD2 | TGTGCCAGCAGTTTATCGGGGGCTAGCGGGGGGGTAGAGACCCAGTACTTC | CASSLSGASGGVETQYF
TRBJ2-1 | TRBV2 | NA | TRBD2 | TGTGCCAGCAGGGCTAGCGGGGGGGCGTACAATGAGCAGTTCTTC | CASRASGGAYNEQFF
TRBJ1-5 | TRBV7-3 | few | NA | TGTGCCAGCAGGCGGCGGGGGGACGGCAATCAGCCCCAGCATTTT | CASRRRGDGNQPQHF
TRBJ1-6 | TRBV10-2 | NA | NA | TGCGCCAGCAGTGAGAATGTCTACTCCTATAATTCACCCCTCCACTTT | CASSENVYSYNSPLHF
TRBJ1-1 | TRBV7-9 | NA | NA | TGTGCCAGCAGCTTGCGGGGTCAGGGCACTGAAGCTTTCTTT | CASSLRGQGTEAFF
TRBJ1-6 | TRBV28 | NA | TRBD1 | TGTGCCAGCAGCCACGCACAGGGGGCTATGTATAATTCACCCCTCCACTTT | CASSHAQGAMYNSPLHF
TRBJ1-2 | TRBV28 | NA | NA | TGTGCCAGCAGTGAGGAGGGAGACTACTATGGCTACACCTTC | CASSEEGDYYGYTF
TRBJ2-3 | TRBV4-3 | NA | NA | TGCGCCAGCAGCCAAGATCGCCAGCAACCCACAGATGGGCAGTATTTT | CASSQDRQQPTDGQYF
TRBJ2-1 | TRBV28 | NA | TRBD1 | TGTGCCAGCAGTTTTCGGGACAGGGGACGCAATGAGCAGTTCTTC | CASSFRDRGRNEQFF
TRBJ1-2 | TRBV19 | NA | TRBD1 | TGTGCCAGTACTCCAACAGGGGGGACATATGGCTACACCTTC | CASTPTGGTYGYTF
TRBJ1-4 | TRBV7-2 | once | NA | TGTGCCAGCAGCTTAAACCGGGTTGAAAAACTGTTTTTT | CASSLNRVEKLFF
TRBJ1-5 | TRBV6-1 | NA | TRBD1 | TGTGCCAGCAGTGACCCGGGACAGAATCAGCCCCAGCATTTT | CASSDPGQNQPQHF
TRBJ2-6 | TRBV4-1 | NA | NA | TGCGCCAGCAGCCAAGGTATTAGGGGGACCCGAGGCGTCCTGACTTTC | CASSQGIRGTRGVLTF